These T cell receptor beta chains were read from a single sample in a study of blood T cell repertoires in COVID-19. Sequencing was performed with immunoSEQ multiplex PCR; in TCRdb, only in-frame clones are kept and a portion is missing. The table includes approximately 56,000 clones, over 85% detected once. Sequencing was carried out using peripheral blood. The receptor set was obtained from a man older than 75 with active or convalescent COVID-19. Each CDR3 is given with its conserved first and last residue. The D gene is left open where the match is weak. Where a row states a size, it is once, few, many or the class of an expanded clone; other rows omit it.

abundance	d_gene	j_gene	v_gene	CDR3aa	CDR3nt
.	.	TRBJ2-1	TRBV21-1	CASSGRDRGRCDEQFF	TGTGCCAGCAGCGGACGAGACAGGGGACGGTGCGATGAGCAGTTCTTC
.	TRBD1	TRBJ2-5	TRBV7-6	CASSLESGTGVQETQYF	TGTGCCAGCAGCTTAGAGTCCGGGACAGGGGTCCAAGAGACCCAGTACTTC
.	.	TRBJ2-7	TRBV6-5	CASNLDRQYEQYF	TGTGCCAGCAATCTAGACAGGCAGTACGAGCAGTACTTC
.	TRBD1	TRBJ1-4	TRBV5-1	CASSLGPQGADEKLFF	TGCGCCAGCAGCTTGGGACCACAGGGGGCGGATGAAAAACTGTTTTTT
.	TRBD1	TRBJ1-3	TRBV28	CASSFQGASSGNTIYF	TGTGCCAGCAGTTTTCAGGGGGCCTCCTCTGGAAACACCATATATTTT
.	.	TRBJ1-5	TRBV6-5	CAAQDSYSNQPQHF	TGTGCCGCTCAGGACAGCTATAGCAATCAGCCCCAGCATTTT
.	TRBD1	TRBJ2-7	TRBV5-8	CASSLFTGTGGNEQYF	TGTGCCAGCAGCCTTTTTACCGGGACAGGGGGAAACGAGCAGTACTTC
.	TRBD2	TRBJ2-1	TRBV18	CASSPLAGVYNEQFF	TGTGCCAGCTCACCCCTAGCGGGGGTTTACAATGAGCAGTTCTTC
once	TRBD1	TRBJ2-7	TRBV19	CASSMSPRGRDEQYF	TGTGCCAGTAGTATGTCCCCCAGGGGGCGAGACGAGCAGTACTTC
.	TRBD1	TRBJ2-2	TRBV7-9	CASSSRQGAGNTGELFF	TGTGCCAGCAGCTCTCGACAGGGGGCCGGTAACACCGGGGAGCTGTTTTTT
once	TRBD2	TRBJ2-1	TRBV4-3	CASSRSSSGYNEQFF	TGCGCCAGCAGCCGATCGTCTAGCGGGTACAATGAGCAGTTCTTC
.	TRBD1	TRBJ1-4	TRBV6-5	CASRPQGDNEKLFF	TGTGCCAGCAGACCCCAGGGGGACAATGAAAAACTGTTTTTT
.	.	TRBJ2-2	TRBV30	CAWSEIFRELFF	TGTGCCTGGAGTGAGATTTTTAGAGAGCTGTTTTTT
.	TRBD2	TRBJ2-2	TRBV5-4	CASKVAGGPLTGELFF	TGTGCCAGCAAGGTAGCGGGAGGACCATTGACCGGGGAGCTGTTTTTT
once	TRBD1	TRBJ2-7	TRBV28	CASSPWDSSYEQYF	TGTGCCAGCAGCCCTTGGGACAGTTCCTACGAGCAGTACTTC
.	.	TRBJ2-5	TRBV12-2	CASRATSGNVGETQYF	TGTGCAAGTCGCGCGACTAGCGGGAATGTGGGAGAGACCCAGTACTTC
.	.	TRBJ1-3	TRBV7-3	CASSLEGSNSGNTIYF	TGTGCCAGCAGCTTAGAGGGATCCAACTCTGGAAACACCATATATTTT
.	TRBD1	TRBJ2-1	TRBV19	CASSMGTGANYNEQFF	TGTGCCAGTAGTATGGGGACAGGGGCGAACTACAATGAGCAGTTCTTC
.	TRBD1	TRBJ2-7	TRBV28	CASSFGDRGNEQYF	TGTGCCAGCAGTTTCGGGGACAGGGGTAACGAGCAGTACTTC
.	TRBD2	TRBJ2-2	TRBV6-2/TRBV6-3	CASSPGGAATGELFF	TGTGCCAGCAGCCCCGGGGGGGCGGCTACCGGGGAGCTGTTTTTT
.	.	TRBJ1-2	TRBV12-3/TRBV12-4	CASSFSLNYGYTF	TGTGCCAGCAGTTTTTCTCTAAACTATGGCTACACCTTC
once	TRBD2	TRBJ2-1	TRBV9	CASSVGLAGGWNEQFF	TGTGCCAGCAGCGTAGGTCTAGCGGGAGGGTGGAATGAGCAGTTCTTC
.	.	TRBJ1-2	TRBV28	CASTSPANYGYTF	TGTGCCAGCACCTCGCCGGCTAACTATGGCTACACCTTC
.	TRBD2	TRBJ2-2	TRBV6-2/TRBV6-3	CASSYGGLARYTGELFF	TGTGCCAGCAGTTACGGGGGACTAGCGAGGTACACCGGGGAGCTGTTTTTT
.	TRBD1	TRBJ1-1	TRBV10-2	CASIPGQALNTEAFF	TGCGCCAGCATTCCTGGACAGGCGCTGAACACTGAAGCTTTCTTT
.	TRBD1	TRBJ1-6	TRBV28	CASSSLGQYNSPLHF	TGTGCCAGCAGTTCCCTGGGACAGTATAATTCACCCCTCCACTTT
.	.	TRBJ1-1	TRBV14	CASTNQRGGAGAFF	TGTGCCAGCACCAACCAAAGGGGGGGCGCGGGGGCTTTCTTT
.	TRBD1	TRBJ1-2	TRBV5-8	CASSRYTTTGGYYGYTF	TGTGCCAGCAGCCGATATACTACGACAGGGGGGTACTATGGCTACACCTTC
.	.	TRBJ2-2	TRBV29-1	CSAGTFGTGELFF	TGCAGCGCCGGGACTTTCGGCACCGGGGAGCTGTTTTTT
.	.	TRBJ1-1	TRBV30	CAWTPDTEAFF	TGTGCCTGGACCCCGGACACTGAAGCTTTCTTT
.	TRBD1	TRBJ1-3	TRBV28	CASSQQGARWNTIYF	TGTGCCAGCAGCCAACAGGGGGCGAGGTGGAACACCATATATTTT
few	TRBD1	TRBJ2-1	TRBV5-4	CASSDGQGRNEQFF	TGTGCCAGCAGCGACGGACAGGGAAGAAATGAGCAGTTCTTC
.	.	TRBJ1-1	TRBV19	CASSISQPRLSTEAFF	TGTGCCAGTAGTATCTCTCAACCCAGGCTTTCCACTGAAGCTTTCTTT
.	TRBD1	TRBJ1-1	TRBV27	CASRTGGMNTEAFF	TGTGCCAGCAGGACAGGGGGCATGAACACTGAAGCTTTCTTT
.	.	TRBJ2-3	TRBV19	CASSIGGHSTDTQYF	TGTGCCAGTAGTATAGGCGGGCATAGCACAGATACGCAGTATTTT
.	.	TRBJ2-1	TRBV10-3	CAISDGDEQFF	TGTGCCATCAGTGATGGAGATGAGCAGTTCTTC
few	.	TRBJ1-2	TRBV30	CAWSVSVSNYGYTF	TGTGCCTGGAGTGTATCGGTTTCTAACTATGGCTACACCTTC
.	.	TRBJ1-6	TRBV6-4	CASSEQGIDSPLHF	TGTGCCAGCAGTGAACAGGGTATTGATTCACCCCTCCACTTT
.	.	TRBJ2-3	TRBV7-6	CASSLTIPSAVQSNTDTQYF	TGTGCCAGCAGCTTGACAATCCCCTCCGCCGTACAGTCAAACACAGATACGCAGTATTTT
.	.	TRBJ1-4	TRBV29-1	CSVERTDNEKLFF	TGCAGCGTTGAACGGACAGATAATGAAAAACTGTTTTTT
.	.	TRBJ2-1	TRBV2	CALKDGLTNEQFF	TGTGCCTTAAAAGACGGACTAACCAATGAGCAGTTCTTC
.	.	TRBJ1-1	TRBV25-1	CARTGHRPVNTEAFF	TGTGCCAGGACAGGCCACCGCCCGGTGAACACTGAAGCTTTCTTT
.	.	TRBJ1-5	TRBV5-8	CASSLIRGMGNQPQHF	TGTGCCAGCAGCTTGATCAGGGGTATGGGCAATCAGCCCCAGCATTTT
.	.	TRBJ1-1	TRBV19	CASSIRGSTEAFF	TGTGCCAGTAGTATTAGGGGTAGCACTGAAGCTTTCTTT
.	TRBD2	TRBJ2-7	TRBV25-1	CASSEMSGRRGYEQYF	TGTGCCAGCAGTGAAATGAGCGGGAGAAGGGGCTACGAGCAGTACTTC